Given below is one TCR beta chain in context. Its antigen is currently unknown. Sequencing was performed with immunoSEQ multiplex PCR; in TCRdb, only in-frame clones are kept and a portion is missing. The sample has about 80,000 clones, approximately 90% seen once. These data belong to a study of OX40 agonist ivuxolimab in advanced cancers. Overall study: Of the participants, under 50% had some prior anti-PD-1, anti-PD-L1 or anti-CTLA-4 therapy, which was allowed. Regarding the study as a whole: Researchers report that CD8+ T cells had, on average, more expanded clones than CD4+.

The CDR3 is 14 residues long. Trimming took 5 bases from V and 0 from J, leaving 10 bases between them. In germline, CDR1 is LNHNV, CDR2 YYDKDF (reference sequence). The sample was CD4+ or CD8+ T cells sorted from blood, taken in a trial of the OX40 agonist ivuxolimab. The chain couples TRBV15 to TRBJ1-1; no reliable D call. The receptor was isolated from an adult with an advanced solid tumor such as melanoma, head and neck, liver or kidney cancer. The CDR3 region has the DNA TGTGCCACCAGCCTGGGTGGAATGAACACTGAAGCTTTCTTT. The encoded protein is CATSLGGMNTEAFF.